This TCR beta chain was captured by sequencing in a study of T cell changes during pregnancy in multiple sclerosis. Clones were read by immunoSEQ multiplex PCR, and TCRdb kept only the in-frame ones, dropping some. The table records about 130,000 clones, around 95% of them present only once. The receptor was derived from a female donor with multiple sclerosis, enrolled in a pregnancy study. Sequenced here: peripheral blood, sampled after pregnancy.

Here the CDR3 DNA reads TGTGCCAGCAGTGGACTAGCGCACACCGGGGAGCTGTTTTTT. Encoded protein: CASSGLAHTGELFF. The gene calls are TRBV27 and TRBJ2-2; 9 bases align to TRBD2. V lost 5 bases and J lost 3; bases outside the gene matches: 1. Germline assignment: CDR1 MNHEY and CDR2 SMNVEV (reference sequence). The CDR3 loop spans 14 amino acids.